Listed below are T cell receptor beta chains from one sample, sequenced in a study of cytomegalovirus exposure and HLA in healthy donors. TCRdb keeps only in-frame clones here, not all; method: immunoSEQ multiplex PCR. The table has around 200,000 clones, 80% to 90% seen once; the top ten hold 0.95% to 1.1%. The specimen was PBMCs. These receptors were taken from a woman aged 18-30 years in good health and CMV-seronegative. The CDR3 runs from the conserved cysteine through the conserved F or W. D genes are given only for firm matches. Part of the rows lack a size; the others show once, few, many or a class for expanded clones.

clone size	D gene	J gene	V gene	CDR3 protein	CDR3 DNA
-	TRBD1	TRBJ2-5	TRBV9	CASSTRTGPGRETQYF	TGTGCCAGCAGCACGAGGACAGGGCCCGGAAGGGAGACCCAGTACTTC
few	-	TRBJ2-7	TRBV5-5	CASSLGFGVGISYEQYF	TGTGCCAGCAGCTTGGGTTTCGGGGTTGGAATCTCCTACGAGCAGTACTTC
-	-	TRBJ2-7	TRBV9	CASSVVVTGYEQYF	TGTGCCAGCAGCGTAGTAGTCACGGGGTACGAGCAGTACTTC
-	TRBD2	TRBJ2-3	TRBV11-2	CASSLARGGTADTQYF	TGTGCCAGCAGCTTGGCGCGGGGGGGCACCGCAGATACGCAGTATTTT
-	-	TRBJ1-4	TRBV10-3	CAISPGTTNEKLFF	TGTGCCATCAGCCCAGGGACAACTAATGAAAAACTGTTTTTT
-	TRBD1	TRBJ1-2	TRBV6-5	CASSYPGTGYYGYTF	TGTGCCAGCAGTTACCCCGGGACAGGCTACTATGGCTACACCTTC
-	-	TRBJ1-5	TRBV9	CASSVAGDNQPQHF	TGTGCCAGCAGCGTAGCCGGAGACAATCAGCCCCAGCATTTT
-	-	TRBJ2-1	TRBV5-1	CASTEADYNEQFF	TGCGCCAGCACGGAGGCAGACTACAATGAGCAGTTCTTC
few	TRBD2	TRBJ2-7	TRBV7-6	CASSGRLAGEQYF	TGTGCCAGCAGCGGCAGACTAGCGGGGGAGCAGTACTTC
-	-	TRBJ2-7	TRBV11-3	CASSSNYYEQYF	TGTGCCAGCAGCTCGAACTACTACGAGCAGTACTTC
-	TRBD1	TRBJ1-1	TRBV5-1	CASSRTGSNTEAFF	TGCGCCAGCAGCCGGACAGGCTCTAACACTGAAGCTTTCTTT
once	TRBD2	TRBJ2-7	TRBV5-4	CASSLARASGFSSYEQYF	TGTGCCAGCAGTTTGGCTCGGGCTAGCGGGTTTAGCTCCTACGAGCAGTACTTC
-	-	TRBJ1-2	TRBV5-6	CASSLWGGNGYTF	TGTGCCAGCAGCCTCTGGGGGGGGAATGGCTACACCTTC
-	-	TRBJ1-5	TRBV7-9	CASSLTGSNQPQHF	TGTGCCAGCAGCCTTACGGGTAGCAATCAGCCCCAGCATTTT
once	-	TRBJ2-7	TRBV6-5	CASRPGRSYEQYF	TGTGCCAGCAGGCCAGGGCGCTCCTACGAGCAGTACTTC
-	-	TRBJ1-5	TRBV7-6	CASSSSGRQPQHF	TGTGCCAGCAGCTCCTCGGGTCGACAGCCCCAGCATTTT
-	-	TRBJ1-4	TRBV5-1	CASSLEGVANEKLFF	TGCGCCAGCAGCTTGGAAGGGGTTGCTAATGAAAAACTGTTTTTT
-	-	TRBJ2-4	TRBV4-3	CASSQGERRTHAPGNIQYF	TGCGCCAGCAGCCAAGGTGAGCGCAGAACCCATGCGCCGGGGAACATTCAGTACTTC
-	TRBD1	TRBJ1-4	TRBV7-9	CASSFGQGINEKLFF	TGTGCCAGCAGCTTCGGACAGGGGATTAATGAAAAACTGTTTTTT
-	-	TRBJ2-2	TRBV19	CASSTRQPNTGELFF	TGTGCCAGTAGTACTAGACAGCCGAACACCGGGGAGCTGTTTTTT
once	-	TRBJ2-2	TRBV6-1	CASSGTSRYTGELFF	TGTGCCAGCAGTGGCACTAGCCGATACACCGGGGAGCTGTTTTTT
few	-	TRBJ1-1	TRBV4-1	CASSQRNSFNTEAFF	TGCGCCAGCAGCCAAAGGAACAGCTTTAACACTGAAGCTTTCTTT
-	-	TRBJ2-7	TRBV4-3	CASSQQQGSYEQYF	TGCGCCAGCAGCCAACAACAGGGTTCCTACGAGCAGTACTTC
-	-	TRBJ2-4	TRBV2	CASSLEVAGNIQYF	TGTGCCAGCAGCCTGGAAGTCGCGGGAAACATTCAGTACTTC
-	-	TRBJ2-4	TRBV4-1	CASSQGGTKSLAKNIQYF	TGCGCCAGCAGCCAAGGCGGGACCAAGAGTCTAGCCAAAAACATTCAGTACTTC
-	TRBD1	TRBJ1-3	TRBV11-2	CASSSGQGVHTIYF	TGTGCCAGCAGTTCAGGACAGGGTGTTCACACCATATATTTT
-	TRBD2	TRBJ2-7	TRBV9	CASSVGTSGIYEQYF	TGTGCCAGCAGCGTGGGGACTAGCGGCATATACGAGCAGTACTTC
-	TRBD1	TRBJ1-5	TRBV19	CASSSSGGYNQPQHF	TGTGCCAGTAGTAGCTCAGGGGGCTACAATCAGCCCCAGCATTTT
-	TRBD1	TRBJ2-7	TRBV4-3	CASSQEWDRGLGYEQYF	TGCGCCAGCAGCCAAGAATGGGACAGGGGGCTAGGCTACGAGCAGTACTTC
-	-	TRBJ2-7	TRBV5-6	CASSPTGTYEQYF	TGTGCCAGCAGCCCGACGGGAACCTACGAGCAGTACTTC
-	TRBD2	TRBJ2-1	TRBV15	CATSREMGWVAGVNEQFF	TGTGCCACCAGCAGAGAAATGGGGTGGGTAGCGGGGGTCAATGAGCAGTTCTTC
-	TRBD1	TRBJ1-2	TRBV4-3	CASSQPGQGMGYTF	TGCGCCAGCAGCCAACCGGGACAGGGGATGGGCTACACCTTC
-	-	TRBJ1-1	TRBV9	CASSVARVYTEAFF	TGTGCCAGCAGCGTAGCTCGGGTGTACACTGAAGCTTTCTTT
-	TRBD1	TRBJ1-1	TRBV6-1	CASTTGAGTEAFF	TGTGCCAGCACTACAGGGGCAGGGACTGAAGCTTTCTTT
-	-	TRBJ2-5	TRBV6-1	CASTFFRETQYF	TGTGCCAGCACCTTTTTCCGGGAGACCCAGTACTTC
-	-	TRBJ2-7	TRBV5-1	CASKSGPGGAEQYF	TGCGCCAGCAAAAGCGGTCCAGGAGGGGCCGAGCAGTACTTC
-	-	TRBJ2-3	TRBV18	CASSPSPQYF	TGTGCCAGCTCACCCTCTCCGCAGTATTTT
-	TRBD2	TRBJ2-2	TRBV11-2	CASSQIGGRAYSTGELFF	TGTGCCAGCAGCCAAATAGGCGGGAGGGCCTATAGCACCGGGGAGCTGTTTTTT
-	TRBD1	TRBJ2-7	TRBV4-3	CASSQGRDRDRHEQYF	TGCGCCAGCAGCCAAGGGAGGGACAGGGATCGCCACGAGCAGTACTTC
-	-	TRBJ1-2	TRBV27	CASSLSGAGGYTF	TGTGCCAGCAGTTTATCAGGGGCTGGAGGCTACACCTTC
-	-	TRBJ2-3	TRBV5-4	CASSLAYSVDTQYF	TGTGCCAGCAGCTTGGCCTATAGCGTAGATACGCAGTATTTT
-	-	TRBJ1-4	TRBV27	CASSPMMGEKLFF	TGTGCCAGCAGTCCCATGATGGGCGAAAAACTGTTTTTT
few	TRBD1	TRBJ1-2	TRBV7-9	CASSWDSSYGYTF	TGTGCCAGCAGCTGGGACAGCTCCTATGGCTACACCTTC
-	TRBD2	TRBJ2-7	TRBV4-2	CASSQVSIAGALTYEQYF	TGTGCCAGCAGCCAAGTATCAATAGCGGGGGCCCTCACCTACGAGCAGTACTTC
-	-	TRBJ1-2	TRBV29-1	CSALGAGDTYGYTF	TGCAGCGCCCTTGGCGCTGGGGACACCTATGGCTACACCTTC
-	-	TRBJ2-7	TRBV30	CAWSSLVTQGEQYF	TGTGCCTGGAGCTCTCTGGTCACCCAGGGGGAGCAGTACTTC
-	TRBD2	TRBJ2-7	TRBV15	CATSRDRGRAYEQYF	TGTGCCACCAGCAGAGATCGGGGGAGGGCCTACGAGCAGTACTTC
-	-	TRBJ1-2	TRBV18	CASSLVTLRGADGYTF	TGTGCCAGCTCACTTGTTACTTTAAGGGGCGCGGATGGCTACACCTTC
-	-	TRBJ1-4	TRBV27	CASSLVGAGGGEKLFF	TGTGCCAGCAGTTTAGTTGGTGCGGGGGGCGGGGAAAAACTGTTTTTT
-	-	TRBJ1-4	TRBV2	CASSLTGTTNEKLFF	TGTGCCAGCAGCCTTACAGGGACAACTAATGAAAAACTGTTTTTT
-	TRBD1	TRBJ2-7	TRBV27	CASSRVSSGTAAYEQYF	TGTGCCAGCAGTCGAGTGAGTTCCGGGACAGCCGCCTACGAGCAGTACTTC
-	-	TRBJ2-3	TRBV20-1	CSAPLANTQYF	TGCAGTGCTCCACTAGCAAATACGCAGTATTTT
-	TRBD2	TRBJ2-1	TRBV25-1	CASSALGLAGGVDEQFF	TGTGCCAGCAGTGCCTTAGGGCTAGCGGGAGGGGTCGATGAGCAGTTCTTC
-	TRBD2	TRBJ2-3	TRBV11-2	CASSHPPGTSGTDTQYF	TGTGCCAGCAGCCACCCTCCCGGGACTAGCGGGACAGATACGCAGTATTTT
-	TRBD2	TRBJ2-1	TRBV11-1	CASSSGLAGDSYNEQFF	TGTGCCAGCAGTTCTGGACTAGCGGGGGACTCCTACAATGAGCAGTTCTTC